Listed below are T cell receptor beta chains from one sample, sequenced in a study of shared clonotypes between healthy human individuals. Libraries were prepared by immunoSEQ multiplex PCR; TCRdb keeps only in-frame clonotypes and omits some of them. The repertoire holds nearly 1 million clones, about three quarters seen once, with around 1.4% in the top ten. Specimen: memory CD4+ T cells sorted from blood. These receptor sequences come from a man aged 18-30 years in good health. Each CDR3 is given with its conserved first and last residue. The D gene is left open where the match is weak. Clone sizes are given selectively: once, few, many, or a class where the clone is expanded.

v_gene	abundance	d_gene	j_gene	CDR3nt	CDR3aa
TRBV18	.	.	TRBJ2-7	TGTGCCAGCTCCGGCAGTTTATCCTACGAGCAGTACTTC	CASSGSLSYEQYF
TRBV27	.	.	TRBJ1-6	TGTGCCAGCAGTTTATTGGGGGGGCAAGGAAATTCACCCCTCCACTTT	CASSLLGGQGNSPLHF
TRBV5-1	.	TRBD1	TRBJ2-3	TGCGCCAGCAGCTCCGGGACAGGGAAAATCGGTGATACGCAGTATTTT	CASSSGTGKIGDTQYF
TRBV6-1	.	TRBD2	TRBJ2-5	TGTGCCAGCAGTGATGGAGGGCGGGGGTTTGGTGAGACCCAGTACTTC	CASSDGGRGFGETQYF
TRBV5-1	.	.	TRBJ2-4	TGCGCCAGCAAGCGGCTAGCGTTAGGGGGCAAAAACATTCAGTACTTC	CASKRLALGGKNIQYF
TRBV7-6	.	.	TRBJ2-5	TGTGCCAGCAGCCTCAGCGTCGCATCTTCGGAGACCCAGTACTTC	CASSLSVASSETQYF
TRBV29-1	.	.	TRBJ1-1	TGCAGCGTTGGGCCCCCGTGGATGGGCACTGAAGCTTTCTTT	CSVGPPWMGTEAFF
TRBV11-2	.	.	TRBJ2-3	TGTGCCAGCAGCTTTGTGCAGACTAGCACAGATACGCAGTATTTT	CASSFVQTSTDTQYF
TRBV18	.	TRBD2	TRBJ2-3	TGTGCCAGCTCACCGGGACTAACGGGGGGGCAAGATACGCAGTATTTT	CASSPGLTGGQDTQYF
TRBV7-6	.	TRBD1	TRBJ2-7	TGTGCCAGCAGCTTAGCCACGGGACAGGGATCCCACGAGCAGTACTTC	CASSLATGQGSHEQYF
TRBV4-1	.	.	TRBJ2-1	TGCGCCAGCAGCCGGCAGGAGTACAATGAGCAGTTCTTC	CASSRQEYNEQFF
TRBV10-1	.	.	TRBJ1-6	TGCGCCAGCAAGCGGGACGTAGATTCACCCCTCCACTTT	CASKRDVDSPLHF
TRBV18	.	.	TRBJ1-6	TGTGCCAGCTCACCATCCAGGGGCTCCTATAATTCACCCCTCCACTTT	CASSPSRGSYNSPLHF
TRBV18	once	.	TRBJ2-2	TGTGCCAGCTCACCGGTTCCGACAGTCGAGCTGTTTTTT	CASSPVPTVELFF